This T cell receptor beta chain derives from a study of Ad26.COV2.S vaccination and SARS-CoV-2 variants. Overall study results and limits: Substantial response breadth was reportedly seen for spike-specific CD8+ and CD4+ T cells after vaccination. Greater spike-specific TCR breadth was seen in vaccine recipients than in placebo recipients.

Germline V gene lookup returns CDR1 SGHTA and CDR2 FQGTGA. CDR3 length: 16 residues. Losses at the gene ends were 6 bases for V and 4 bases for J; bases not matched to a gene: 14. The method was immunoSEQ multiplex PCR; TCRdb's version includes in-frame clones alone and lacks a portion of them. The table has fewer than 500,000 clones, 90% seen once. With respect to this clone: Its specificity is unknown.

Specified treatment: approximately 18 received Ad26.COV2.S at low or high dose, single or two shots; roughly five received placebo; per-sample allocation not given. The samples date from day 63 after the first vaccine or placebo injection. Its platform was an Ad26 vector, and its expressed antigen was Wuhan-strain SARS-CoV-2 spike. The source material was peripheral blood, sampled in a trial of Ad26.COV2.S vaccine versus placebo. The V gene is TRBV7-3, the J gene TRBJ2-5; 7 bases align to TRBD1. The receptor comes from a person aged 18 to 59 who received the Ad26.COV2.S COVID-19 vaccine or a placebo. The CDR3 here is CASSQRGPGGAETQYF. CDR3 sequence (DNA): TGTGCCAGCAGTCAAAGGGGGCCCGGCGGCGCAGAGACCCAGTACTTC.